This T cell receptor (beta chain) was profiled in a study of OX40 agonist ivuxolimab in advanced cancers. At the level of the study: The patients' treatment was ivuxolimab, an agonistic anti-OX40 (CD134) antibody. A male proportion of just over 80% was recorded, with mean age around 55 years and range roughly 23 to 79.

Study-wide points: CD8+ T cells showed, on average, more clonal expansion than CD4+ cells. The study observed clonal expansion of CD4+ and CD8+ blood T cells by week 6 at 0.1 to 3.0 mg/kg.

The table came from immunoSEQ multiplex PCR; TCRdb's copy has only in-frame clones and leaves some out. The repertoire holds about 36,000 clones, with just under 75% as singletons. On this clone itself: What it binds is unknown. Other DNA sequences in the same sample also yield this CDR3.

This material consisted of CD4+ or CD8+ T cells sorted from blood, taken in a trial of the OX40 agonist ivuxolimab. The sequence came from an adult with an advanced solid tumor such as melanoma, head and neck, liver or kidney cancer.

The CDR3 loop is CASLHREVAKNIQYF. CDR3 nucleotides: TGTGCCAGCCTCCACCGGGAGGTGGCCAAAAACATTCAGTACTTC. The chain recombines TRBV6-1 with TRBJ2-4; 7 nucleotides match TRBD2. Germline values: CDR1 MNHNS, CDR2 SASEGT. Unmatched junction bases numbered 8, after V lost 8 bases and J lost 1 base. The CDR3 covers 15 residues.